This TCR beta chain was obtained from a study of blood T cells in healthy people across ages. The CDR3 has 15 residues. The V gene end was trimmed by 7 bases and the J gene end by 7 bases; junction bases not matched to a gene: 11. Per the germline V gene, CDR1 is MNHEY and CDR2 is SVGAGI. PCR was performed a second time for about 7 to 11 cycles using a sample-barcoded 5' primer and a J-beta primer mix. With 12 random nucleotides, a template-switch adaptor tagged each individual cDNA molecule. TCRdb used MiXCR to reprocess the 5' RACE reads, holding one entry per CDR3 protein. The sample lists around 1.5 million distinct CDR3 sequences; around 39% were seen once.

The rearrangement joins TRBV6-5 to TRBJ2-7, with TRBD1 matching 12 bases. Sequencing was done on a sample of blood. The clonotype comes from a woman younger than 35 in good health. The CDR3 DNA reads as TGTGCCAGCAACCCTGGGGGACAGGGGGCTGGTGAGCAGTACTTC. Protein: CASNPGGQGAGEQYF.